This TCR beta chain was obtained from a study of blood T cell repertoires in COVID-19. The age range of participants was about 18 to 90 years, with residence in fewer than 25 US areas. Libraries were prepared by immunoSEQ multiplex PCR; TCRdb keeps only in-frame clonotypes and omits some of them. The sample contains about 250,000 clones, under 90% of which appear only once. From germline, CDR1 is SQVTM and CDR2 ANQGSEA. The V and J ends lost 3 bases and 0 bases respectively, with 8 bases between them. The CDR3 contains 13 residues. V gene TRBV29-1 combines with J gene TRBJ1-1; D not resolved. The sequencing input was PBMCs or T cells enriched from blood (not recorded which). The sequence was collected from a young woman with acute COVID-19. In DNA, the CDR3 is TGCAGCGTTGAGATGCAGGTGAACACTGAAGCTTTCTTT. Encoded protein: CSVEMQVNTEAFF.